The entry below describes one TCR beta chain. No antigen is known for it. The PCR had 60 Vbeta and 13 Jbeta primers. The method was immunoSEQ multiplex PCR; TCRdb's version includes in-frame clones alone and lacks a portion of them. The sample lists roughly 130,000 clones, almost 85% occurring once. The data belong to a study of cytomegalovirus exposure and HLA in healthy donors. Whole-study results and caveats: Most TCR sequences proved rare, with some public TCRs found in many donors. Per a later analysis, HLA-associated TCR beta chains showed more clonal expansion than other, equally common TCR beta chains. The listing of approximately 160 TCR beta chains classed them as cytomegalovirus-associated. Some V segments (TRBV6-2 and TRBV6-3 among them) were excluded as indistinguishable.

CDR3 length: 14 amino acids. Germline V gene sequence: CDR1 MNHEY, CDR2 SMNVEV (reference sequence). Deletions cut 5 bases from V and 4 bases from J, with 15 bases between. The sequenced sample was PBMCs. The source of this sequence is a boy younger than 10 in good health and CMV-seronegative. This chain connects TRBV27 to TRBJ2-7, with D possibly TRBD2 on 6 matching bases. The CDR3 DNA reads TGTGCCAGCAGTCACCTAGCGTCCTTATACGAGCAGTACTTC. This sequence encodes CASSHLASLYEQYF.